This T cell receptor (beta chain) appears in the sequencing data of a study of blood T cells in healthy people across ages. Findings and caveats of the study: A roughly linear age-dependent decrease characterized TCR beta diversity per million T cells.

Comment on this clonotype: Its antigen remains unknown. This could be a read error, since a much larger clone is one nucleotide away.

Germline CDR1 is SQVTM and CDR2 is ANQGSEA. This CDR3 has 15 residues. The ends lost 0 bases at V and 7 bases at J; junction bases unmatched: 12. The authors isolated at least 6.5 million PBMCs per sample. Then a second PCR, running about 7 to 11 cycles, was carried out with a sample-barcoded 5' primer and a J-beta primer mix. Each cDNA molecule was tagged by a template-switch adaptor with 12 random nucleotides. TCRdb called the 5' RACE reads again in MiXCR, with one record for every CDR3 protein. This sample has 1 million or so distinct CDR3 sequences, with around 43% found just once. The receptor's source is a woman aged 55 to 70 in good health. The sequencing sample was made of blood. The genes are TRBV29-1 and TRBJ2-7; 7 bases line up with TRBD2. CDR3 nucleotide sequence: TGCAGCGTTGAAGAGGTAGCGGGTGTCGACAATGAGCAGTACTTC. Its translation is CSVEEVAGVDNEQYF.